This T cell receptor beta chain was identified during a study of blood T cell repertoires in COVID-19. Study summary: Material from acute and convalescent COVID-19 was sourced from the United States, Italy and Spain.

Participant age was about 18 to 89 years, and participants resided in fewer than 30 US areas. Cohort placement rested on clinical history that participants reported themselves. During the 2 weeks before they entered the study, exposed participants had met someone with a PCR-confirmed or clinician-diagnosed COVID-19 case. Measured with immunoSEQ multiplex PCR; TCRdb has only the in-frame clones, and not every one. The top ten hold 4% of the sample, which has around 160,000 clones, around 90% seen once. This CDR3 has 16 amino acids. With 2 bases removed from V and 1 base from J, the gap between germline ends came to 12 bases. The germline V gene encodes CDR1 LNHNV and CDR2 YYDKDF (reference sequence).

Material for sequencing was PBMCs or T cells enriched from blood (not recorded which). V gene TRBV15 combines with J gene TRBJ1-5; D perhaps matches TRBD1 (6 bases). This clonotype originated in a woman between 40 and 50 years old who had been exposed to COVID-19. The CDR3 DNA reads TGTGCCACCAGCAGAAGGACAGCTTTGAGCAATCAGCCCCAGCATTTT. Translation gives CATSRRTALSNQPQHF. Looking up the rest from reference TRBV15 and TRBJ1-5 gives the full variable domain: DAMVIQNPRYQVTQFGKPVTLSCSQTLNHNVMYWYQQKSSQAPKLLFHYYDKDFNNEADTPDNFQSRRPNTSFCFLDIRSPGLGDTAMYLCATSRRTALSNQPQHFGDGTRLSIL.